This T cell receptor beta chain derives from a study of T cell repertoires in cytomegalovirus infection. Per the germline V gene, CDR1 is DFQATT and CDR2 is SNEGSKA (reference sequence). This CDR3 has 14 residues. The trim removed 2 bases at V and 7 bases at J, leaving 7 bases unmatched. Each CDR3 protein gets one entry after TCRdb re-called the reads with MiXCR. Of roughly 310,000 distinct CDR3 sequences listed, roughly a sixth were seen once; the top ten hold around 12%. This TCR was recovered from a human donor in good health (CMV status not recorded). Some clones in this sample may be carry-over from other donors' samples. The chain links TRBV20-1 to TRBJ1-4, with 7 nucleotides matching TRBD1. The specimen was PBMCs. CDR3 protein: CSARSRDSSEKLFF. In nucleotides, the CDR3 is TGCAGTGCTAGAAGCCGGGACAGTTCTGAAAAACTGTTTTTT.